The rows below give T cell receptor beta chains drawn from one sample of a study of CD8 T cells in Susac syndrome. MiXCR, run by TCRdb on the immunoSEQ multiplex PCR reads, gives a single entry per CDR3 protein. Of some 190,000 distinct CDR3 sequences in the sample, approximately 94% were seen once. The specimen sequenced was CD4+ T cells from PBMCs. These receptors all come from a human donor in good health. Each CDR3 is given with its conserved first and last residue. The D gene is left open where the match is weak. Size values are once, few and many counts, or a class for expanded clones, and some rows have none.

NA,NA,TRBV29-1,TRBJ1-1,TGCAGCCTTCGACGTGGGGGCCCCGCTTTCTTT,CSLRRGGPAFF
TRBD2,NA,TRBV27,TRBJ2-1,TGTGCCAGCAGCCCTTCACTAGCGGGAGCCCTGGATGAGCAGTTCTTC,CASSPSLAGALDEQFF
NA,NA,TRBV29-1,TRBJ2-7,TGCAGCGTTGAAGCCGGAACAGGACTCTACGAGCAGTACTTC,CSVEAGTGLYEQYF
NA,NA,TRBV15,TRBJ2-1,TGTGCCACCAGCCCCAGGGTAGGCGATGAGCAGTTCTTC,CATSPRVGDEQFF
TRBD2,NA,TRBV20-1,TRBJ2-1,TGCAGTGCTAGACCGGGACTAGTAAGTTCCGGTGAGCAGTTCTTC,CSARPGLVSSGEQFF
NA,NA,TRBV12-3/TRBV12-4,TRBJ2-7,TGTGCCAGCAGTTCGCGGTCTCACGAGCAGTACTTC,CASSSRSHEQYF
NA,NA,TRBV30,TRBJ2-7,TGTGCCTGGAGTGTCAGGCTTTACTACGAGCAGTACTTC,CAWSVRLYYEQYF
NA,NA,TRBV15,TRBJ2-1,TGTGCCACCAGCAGACAGGGGTCCTCCTACAATGAGCAGTTCTTC,CATSRQGSSYNEQFF
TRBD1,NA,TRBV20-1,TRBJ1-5,TGCAGTGCGGCCGGGACAGGGGGCCAGCCCCAGCATTTT,CSAAGTGGQPQHF
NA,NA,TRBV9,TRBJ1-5,TGTGCCAGCAGCGTAGGGGACTCCTACAATCAGCCCCAGCATTTT,CASSVGDSYNQPQHF
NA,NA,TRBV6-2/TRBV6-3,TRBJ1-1,TGTGCCAGCAGTTACTCGATAGGCTCCAGACTGAACACTGAAGCTTTCTTT,CASSYSIGSRLNTEAFF
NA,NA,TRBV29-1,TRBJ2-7,TGCAGCGTTCTCCGGGACACAGCCTACGAGCAGTACTTC,CSVLRDTAYEQYF
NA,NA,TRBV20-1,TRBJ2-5,TGCAGTGCTAGAGGGCCGGGATACCAAGAGACCCAGTACTTC,CSARGPGYQETQYF
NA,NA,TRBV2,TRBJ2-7,TGTGCCAGCAGTGGGAGGAGGATCTACGAGCAGTACTTC,CASSGRRIYEQYF
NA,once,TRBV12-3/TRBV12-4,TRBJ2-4,TGTGCCAGCAGTTTTGGCAGAAACATTCAGTACTTC,CASSFGRNIQYF
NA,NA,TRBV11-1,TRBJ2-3,TGTGCCAGCAGCCCCCGGGACCGTGGCACAGATACGCAGTATTTT,CASSPRDRGTDTQYF
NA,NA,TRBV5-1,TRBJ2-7,TGCGCCAGCAGCTTGGATTTTAGATCCTACGAGCAGTACTTC,CASSLDFRSYEQYF
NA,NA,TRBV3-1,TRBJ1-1,TGTGCCAGCAGGAGAGGAGATGGGACTGAAGCTTTCTTT,CASRRGDGTEAFF
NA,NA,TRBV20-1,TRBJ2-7,TGCAGTGCTAGAGATCTGGCGGGAAAGCAGTACTTC,CSARDLAGKQYF
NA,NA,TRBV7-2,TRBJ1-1,TGTGCCAGCAGCACCCGACAGCAGAACACTGAAGCTTTCTTT,CASSTRQQNTEAFF
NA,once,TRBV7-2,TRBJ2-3,TGTGCCAGCAGCCCCGGGACTGCGGTTGATACGCAGTATTTT,CASSPGTAVDTQYF
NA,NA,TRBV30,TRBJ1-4,TGTGCCTGGGGGCCACAGGAAAAACTGTTTTTT,CAWGPQEKLFF
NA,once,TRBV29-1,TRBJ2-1,TGCAGCGTGACCAGGACTACGAACAATGAGCAGTTCTTC,CSVTRTTNNEQFF
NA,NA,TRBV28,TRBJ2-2,TGTGCCAGCAGTTTGGGGTCTCACGGCACCGGGGAGCTGTTTTTT,CASSLGSHGTGELFF
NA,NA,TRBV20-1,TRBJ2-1,TGCAGTGCTGGACCTACTGGGAATGAGCAGTTCTTC,CSAGPTGNEQFF
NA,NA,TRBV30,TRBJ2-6,TGTGCCTGCATCCCTGGGGCCAACGTCCTGACTTTC,CACIPGANVLTF
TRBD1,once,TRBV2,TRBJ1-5,TGTGCCAGCAATTTGGACAGGGGAGGTCAGCCCCAGCATTTT,CASNLDRGGQPQHF
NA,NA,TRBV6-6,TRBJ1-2,TGTGCCAGCCCGGGATCCAAAGGCTACACCTTC,CASPGSKGYTF
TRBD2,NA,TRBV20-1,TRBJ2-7,TGCAGTGCTAGAGACCCGGGACTAGCGGGGGAGGAGCAGTACTTC,CSARDPGLAGEEQYF
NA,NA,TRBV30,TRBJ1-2,TGTGCCTGGAGCTTACAGCTAAGTAACTATGGCTACACCTTC,CAWSLQLSNYGYTF